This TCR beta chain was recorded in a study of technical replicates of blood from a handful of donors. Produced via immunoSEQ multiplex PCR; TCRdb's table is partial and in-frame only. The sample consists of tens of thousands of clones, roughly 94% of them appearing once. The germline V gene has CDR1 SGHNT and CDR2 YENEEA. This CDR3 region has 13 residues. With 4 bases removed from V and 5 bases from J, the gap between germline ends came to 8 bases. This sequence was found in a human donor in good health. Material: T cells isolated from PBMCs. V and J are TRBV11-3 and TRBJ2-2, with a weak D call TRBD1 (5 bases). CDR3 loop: CASSWQGTGELFF. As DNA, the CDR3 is TGTGCCAGCAGCTGGCAGGGTACCGGGGAGCTGTTTTTT.